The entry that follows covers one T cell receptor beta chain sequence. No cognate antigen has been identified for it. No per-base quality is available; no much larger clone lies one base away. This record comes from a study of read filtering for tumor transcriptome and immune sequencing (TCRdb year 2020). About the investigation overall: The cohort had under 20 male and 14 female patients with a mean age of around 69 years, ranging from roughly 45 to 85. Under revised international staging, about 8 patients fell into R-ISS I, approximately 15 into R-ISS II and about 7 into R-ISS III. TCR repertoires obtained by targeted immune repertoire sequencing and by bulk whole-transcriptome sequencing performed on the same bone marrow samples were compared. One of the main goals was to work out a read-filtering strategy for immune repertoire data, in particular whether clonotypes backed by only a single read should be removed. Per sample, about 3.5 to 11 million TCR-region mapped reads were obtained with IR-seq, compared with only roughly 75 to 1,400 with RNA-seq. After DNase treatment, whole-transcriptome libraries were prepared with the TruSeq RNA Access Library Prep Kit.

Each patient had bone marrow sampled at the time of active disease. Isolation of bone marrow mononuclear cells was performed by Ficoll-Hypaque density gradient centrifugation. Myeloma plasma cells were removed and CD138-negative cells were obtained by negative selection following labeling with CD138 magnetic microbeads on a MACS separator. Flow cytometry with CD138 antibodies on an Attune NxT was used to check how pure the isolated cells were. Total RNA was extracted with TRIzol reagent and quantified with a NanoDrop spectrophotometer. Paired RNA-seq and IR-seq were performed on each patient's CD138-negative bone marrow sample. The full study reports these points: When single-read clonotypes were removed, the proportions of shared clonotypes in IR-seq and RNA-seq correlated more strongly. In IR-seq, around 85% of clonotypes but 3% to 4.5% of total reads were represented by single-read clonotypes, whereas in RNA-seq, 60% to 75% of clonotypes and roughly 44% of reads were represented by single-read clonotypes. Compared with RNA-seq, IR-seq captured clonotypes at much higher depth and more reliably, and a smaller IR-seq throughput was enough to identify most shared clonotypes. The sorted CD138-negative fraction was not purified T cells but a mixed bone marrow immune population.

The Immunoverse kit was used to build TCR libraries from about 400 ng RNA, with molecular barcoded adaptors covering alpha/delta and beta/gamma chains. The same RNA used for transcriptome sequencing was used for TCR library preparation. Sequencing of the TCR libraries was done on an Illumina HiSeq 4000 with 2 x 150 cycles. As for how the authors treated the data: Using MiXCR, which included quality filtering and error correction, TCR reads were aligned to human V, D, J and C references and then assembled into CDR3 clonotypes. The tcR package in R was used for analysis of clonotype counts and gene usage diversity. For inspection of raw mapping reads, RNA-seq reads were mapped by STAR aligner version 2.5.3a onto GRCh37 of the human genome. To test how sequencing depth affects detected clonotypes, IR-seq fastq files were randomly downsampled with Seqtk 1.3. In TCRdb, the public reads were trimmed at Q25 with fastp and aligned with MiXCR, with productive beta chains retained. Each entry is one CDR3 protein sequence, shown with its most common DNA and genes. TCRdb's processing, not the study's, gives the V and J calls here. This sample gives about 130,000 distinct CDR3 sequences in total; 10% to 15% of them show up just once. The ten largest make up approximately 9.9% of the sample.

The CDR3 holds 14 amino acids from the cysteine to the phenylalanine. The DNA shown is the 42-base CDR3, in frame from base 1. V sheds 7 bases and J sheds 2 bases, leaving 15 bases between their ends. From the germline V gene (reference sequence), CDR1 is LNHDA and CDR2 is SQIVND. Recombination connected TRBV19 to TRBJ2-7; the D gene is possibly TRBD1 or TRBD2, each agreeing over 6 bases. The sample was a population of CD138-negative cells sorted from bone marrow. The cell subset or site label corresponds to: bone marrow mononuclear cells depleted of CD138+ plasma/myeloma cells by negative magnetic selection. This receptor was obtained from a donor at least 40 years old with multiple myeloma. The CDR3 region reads CASTPTGGAYEQYF. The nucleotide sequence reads TGTGCCAGTACTCCGACAGGAGGGGCCTACGAGCAGTACTTC.